This T cell receptor (beta chain) was retrieved from a study of a mutant IDH1 vaccine in newly diagnosed glioma. Study information: Therapy received beforehand was radiotherapy, temozolomide, or both, with most patients given both.

Documented time point: week 47, end of study. The vaccine gave 300 ug of a 20-mer mutant IDH1 peptide subcutaneously per dose. This clone showed up just once. Its antigen is undetermined. Produced via immunoSEQ multiplex PCR; TCRdb's table is partial and in-frame only. The sample shows approximately 58,000 clones, under 85% of them seen only once. CDR3 size: 15 residues. Trimming took 2 bases from V and 0 from J, leaving 10 bases between them. The germline CDR1 and CDR2 sequences are MNHEY and SVGAGI. The sequencing used PBMCs, collected from a glioma patient whose treatment included an IDH1 peptide vaccine. V usage is TRBV6-5 and J usage is TRBJ1-1; D is unresolved. This receptor was taken from a man in his thirties or forties with glioma. The CDR3 spells CASSYRGRLNTEAFF. CDR3 DNA sequence: TGTGCCAGCAGTTACAGAGGCCGATTGAACACTGAAGCTTTCTTT.